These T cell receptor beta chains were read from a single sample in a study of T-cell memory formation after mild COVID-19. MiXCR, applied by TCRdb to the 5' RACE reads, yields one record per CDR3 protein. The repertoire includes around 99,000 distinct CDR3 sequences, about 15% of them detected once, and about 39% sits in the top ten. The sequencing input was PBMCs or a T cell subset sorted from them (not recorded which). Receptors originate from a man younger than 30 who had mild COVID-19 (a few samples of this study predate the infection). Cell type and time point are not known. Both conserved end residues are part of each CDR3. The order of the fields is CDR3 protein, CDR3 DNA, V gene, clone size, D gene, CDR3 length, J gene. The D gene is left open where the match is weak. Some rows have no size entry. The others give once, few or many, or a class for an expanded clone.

CDR3 protein: CASSQDPAGARATDTQYF
CDR3 DNA: TGTGCCAGCAGCCAAGACCCCGCGGGGGCAAGAGCTACAGATACGCAGTATTTT
V gene: TRBV6-2/TRBV6-3
clone size: many
D gene: NA
CDR3 length: 18
J gene: TRBJ2-3

CDR3 protein: CASSFVGGIYGYTF
CDR3 DNA: TGTGCCAGCAGTTTTGTTGGAGGGATCTATGGCTACACCTTC
V gene: TRBV12-3/TRBV12-4
clone size: few
D gene: NA
CDR3 length: 14
J gene: TRBJ1-2

CDR3 protein: CSVVVAGLTDTQYF
CDR3 DNA: TGCAGCGTTGTAGTAGCGGGGTTGACAGATACGCAGTATTTT
V gene: TRBV29-1
clone size: few
D gene: TRBD2
CDR3 length: 14
J gene: TRBJ2-3

CDR3 protein: CASSLGGTDTQYF
CDR3 DNA: TGTGCCAGCAGCTTAGGGGGGACAGATACGCAGTATTTT
V gene: TRBV11-2
clone size: many
D gene: NA
CDR3 length: 13
J gene: TRBJ2-3

CDR3 protein: CASSYYPGGRNEQFF
CDR3 DNA: TGTGCCAGCAGTTACTACCCGGGGGGCAGGAATGAGCAGTTCTTC
V gene: TRBV6-5
clone size: many
D gene: NA
CDR3 length: 15
J gene: TRBJ2-1

CDR3 protein: CASSLDGNYGYTF
CDR3 DNA: TGTGCCAGCAGCTTAGACGGAAACTATGGCTACACCTTC
V gene: TRBV11-1
clone size: NA
D gene: NA
CDR3 length: 13
J gene: TRBJ1-2

CDR3 protein: CSVEDRSGRDEQYF
CDR3 DNA: TGCAGCGTTGAAGATCGATCGGGAAGGGACGAGCAGTACTTC
V gene: TRBV29-1
clone size: few
D gene: NA
CDR3 length: 14
J gene: TRBJ2-7

CDR3 protein: CASSLGDRGLTGELFF
CDR3 DNA: TGCGCCAGCAGCTTGGGCGACAGGGGTCTCACCGGGGAGCTGTTTTTT
V gene: TRBV5-1
clone size: NA
D gene: TRBD1
CDR3 length: 16
J gene: TRBJ2-2

CDR3 protein: CASTGGTGGFYEQYF
CDR3 DNA: TGTGCCAGCACGGGGGGGACAGGGGGCTTTTACGAGCAGTACTTC
V gene: TRBV7-9
clone size: NA
D gene: TRBD1
CDR3 length: 15
J gene: TRBJ2-7

CDR3 protein: CASSDGTYEQYF
CDR3 DNA: TGTGCCAGCAGCGATGGGACCTACGAGCAGTACTTC
V gene: TRBV7-6
clone size: many
D gene: NA
CDR3 length: 12
J gene: TRBJ2-7

CDR3 protein: CASSLARGGPSTDTQYF
CDR3 DNA: TGTGCCAGCAGCTTAGCGCGGGGGGGCCCAAGCACAGATACGCAGTATTTT
V gene: TRBV7-2
clone size: few
D gene: TRBD2
CDR3 length: 17
J gene: TRBJ2-3

CDR3 protein: CASSSGTGNEQFF
CDR3 DNA: TGCGCCAGCAGCAGCGGGACAGGAAATGAGCAGTTCTTC
V gene: TRBV5-1
clone size: many
D gene: NA
CDR3 length: 13
J gene: TRBJ2-1

CDR3 protein: CSARSITGVYEQYF
CDR3 DNA: TGCAGTGCTAGAAGCATTACAGGGGTCTACGAGCAGTACTTC
V gene: TRBV20-1
clone size: NA
D gene: TRBD1
CDR3 length: 14
J gene: TRBJ2-7

CDR3 protein: CASSQRAAEGRNTEAFF
CDR3 DNA: TGCGCCAGCAGCCAAAGGGCGGCGGAGGGGAGAAACACTGAAGCTTTCTTT
V gene: TRBV4-3
clone size: many
D gene: NA
CDR3 length: 17
J gene: TRBJ1-1

CDR3 protein: CASSFSRNQPQHF
CDR3 DNA: TGTGCCAGCAGCTTTAGCAGGAATCAGCCCCAGCATTTT
V gene: TRBV7-9
clone size: NA
D gene: NA
CDR3 length: 13
J gene: TRBJ1-5

CDR3 protein: CASGRTSEAFF
CDR3 DNA: TGTGCCAGCGGTCGGACGTCTGAAGCTTTCTTT
V gene: TRBV12-3/TRBV12-4
clone size: few
D gene: NA
CDR3 length: 11
J gene: TRBJ1-1

CDR3 protein: CASSFGDRGLTDTQYF
CDR3 DNA: TGTGCCAGCAGCTTTGGAGACAGGGGGCTGACAGATACGCAGTATTTT
V gene: TRBV7-8
clone size: many
D gene: TRBD1
CDR3 length: 16
J gene: TRBJ2-3

CDR3 protein: CASSVGTSGEQYF
CDR3 DNA: TGTGCCAGCAGCGTGGGGACTAGCGGCGAGCAGTACTTC
V gene: TRBV9
clone size: few
D gene: TRBD2
CDR3 length: 13
J gene: TRBJ2-7

CDR3 protein: CASSLTPGGIKSGYTF
CDR3 DNA: TGTGCCAGCAGTTTAACCCCAGGGGGCATCAAGAGTGGCTACACCTTC
V gene: TRBV12-3/TRBV12-4
clone size: NA
D gene: TRBD1
CDR3 length: 16
J gene: TRBJ1-2

CDR3 protein: CASSLDLGSQETQYF
CDR3 DNA: TGTGCTAGCAGCTTAGATTTGGGGTCGCAAGAGACCCAGTACTTC
V gene: TRBV7-7
clone size: few
D gene: NA
CDR3 length: 15
J gene: TRBJ2-5

CDR3 protein: CASSLTLVGGQGTLYGYTF
CDR3 DNA: TGTGCCAGCAGTTTAACTCTCGTGGGTGGACAGGGGACGCTTTATGGCTACACCTTC
V gene: TRBV12-3/TRBV12-4
clone size: NA
D gene: TRBD1
CDR3 length: 19
J gene: TRBJ1-2

CDR3 protein: CASSPDGHNTGELFF
CDR3 DNA: TGTGCCAGCAGCCCCGACGGACATAACACCGGGGAGCTGTTTTTT
V gene: TRBV7-2
clone size: few
D gene: NA
CDR3 length: 15
J gene: TRBJ2-2

CDR3 protein: CASSYSKRDTGELFF
CDR3 DNA: TGTGCCAGCAGTTACTCGAAAAGGGACACCGGGGAGCTGTTTTTT
V gene: TRBV6-2/TRBV6-3
clone size: few
D gene: NA
CDR3 length: 15
J gene: TRBJ2-2

CDR3 protein: CASSQEVGGRNYGYTF
CDR3 DNA: TGCGCCAGCAGCCAAGAAGTGGGGGGGCGAAACTATGGCTACACCTTC
V gene: TRBV4-1
clone size: few
D gene: NA
CDR3 length: 16
J gene: TRBJ1-2

CDR3 protein: CASSQGSSPSGANVLTF
CDR3 DNA: TGCGCCAGCAGCCAAGGGTCCAGCCCCTCTGGGGCCAACGTCCTGACTTTC
V gene: TRBV4-3
clone size: medium-sized
D gene: NA
CDR3 length: 17
J gene: TRBJ2-6

CDR3 protein: CASSFRAENVDIQYF
CDR3 DNA: TGCGCCAGCAGCTTCCGGGCAGAAAACGTTGACATTCAGTACTTC
V gene: TRBV5-1
clone size: many
D gene: NA
CDR3 length: 15
J gene: TRBJ2-4

CDR3 protein: CSARDYLGAENTEAFF
CDR3 DNA: TGCAGTGCTAGAGATTACTTAGGGGCAGAGAACACTGAAGCTTTCTTT
V gene: TRBV20-1
clone size: few
D gene: NA
CDR3 length: 16
J gene: TRBJ1-1

CDR3 protein: CASSPGRSYSNTEAFF
CDR3 DNA: TGTGCCAGCAGCCCCGGCAGGAGCTATTCGAACACTGAAGCTTTCTTT
V gene: TRBV7-6
clone size: few
D gene: NA
CDR3 length: 16
J gene: TRBJ1-1

CDR3 protein: CASLRGASTDTQYF
CDR3 DNA: TGTGCCAGCCTCCGGGGGGCCAGCACAGATACGCAGTATTTT
V gene: TRBV28
clone size: few
D gene: NA
CDR3 length: 14
J gene: TRBJ2-3

CDR3 protein: CASSEREAVSADTQYF
CDR3 DNA: TGTGCCAGCAGTGAGAGGGAAGCTGTTAGCGCAGATACGCAGTATTTT
V gene: TRBV2
clone size: NA
D gene: NA
CDR3 length: 16
J gene: TRBJ2-3

CDR3 protein: CASSDERGYNTGELFF
CDR3 DNA: TGTGCCAGCAGTGACGAACGGGGGTACAACACCGGGGAGCTGTTTTTT
V gene: TRBV6-4
clone size: few
D gene: NA
CDR3 length: 16
J gene: TRBJ2-2

CDR3 protein: CASTRSGNYNEQFF
CDR3 DNA: TGTGCCAGCACCCGAAGCGGAAACTACAATGAGCAGTTCTTC
V gene: TRBV12-3/TRBV12-4
clone size: few
D gene: NA
CDR3 length: 14
J gene: TRBJ2-1

CDR3 protein: CAWSLSGFTEAFF
CDR3 DNA: TGTGCCTGGAGTCTGTCAGGGTTCACTGAAGCTTTCTTT
V gene: TRBV30
clone size: NA
D gene: NA
CDR3 length: 13
J gene: TRBJ1-1

CDR3 protein: CASSQDLPRGETQYF
CDR3 DNA: TGCGCCAGCAGCCAAGATCTTCCCCGGGGAGAGACCCAGTACTTC
V gene: TRBV4-3
clone size: many
D gene: NA
CDR3 length: 15
J gene: TRBJ2-5

CDR3 protein: CASSPPDRDSSNEQFF
CDR3 DNA: TGTGCCAGCTCACCGCCGGACCGGGACAGTTCCAATGAGCAGTTCTTC
V gene: TRBV18
clone size: NA
D gene: TRBD1
CDR3 length: 16
J gene: TRBJ2-1

CDR3 protein: CASSPSSPYGYTF
CDR3 DNA: TGTGCCAGCAGCCCCAGCAGCCCTTATGGCTACACCTTC
V gene: TRBV7-9
clone size: few
D gene: NA
CDR3 length: 13
J gene: TRBJ1-2

CDR3 protein: CASSLGQPQHF
CDR3 DNA: TGTGCCAGCAGTTTGGGTCAGCCCCAGCATTTT
V gene: TRBV12-3/TRBV12-4
clone size: few
D gene: NA
CDR3 length: 11
J gene: TRBJ1-5

CDR3 protein: CSARTSGGAGELFF
CDR3 DNA: TGCAGTGCAAGGACTAGCGGGGGTGCCGGGGAGCTGTTTTTT
V gene: TRBV20-1
clone size: few
D gene: TRBD2
CDR3 length: 14
J gene: TRBJ2-2

CDR3 protein: CASSLRTSGGATDTQYF
CDR3 DNA: TGCGCCAGCAGCTTGCGGACTAGCGGGGGGGCCACAGATACGCAGTATTTT
V gene: TRBV5-1
clone size: few
D gene: TRBD2
CDR3 length: 17
J gene: TRBJ2-3

CDR3 protein: CAHGGQRSNTGELFF
CDR3 DNA: TGTGCCCATGGGGGACAGAGATCCAACACCGGGGAGCTGTTTTTT
V gene: TRBV7-3
clone size: NA
D gene: TRBD1
CDR3 length: 15
J gene: TRBJ2-2

CDR3 protein: CASGLARYSTYNEQFF
CDR3 DNA: TGTGCTAGTGGTTTGGCTAGATACTCCACCTACAATGAGCAGTTCTTC
V gene: TRBV12-5
clone size: many
D gene: NA
CDR3 length: 16
J gene: TRBJ2-1

CDR3 protein: CASSVRGRNQPQHF
CDR3 DNA: TGTGCCAGCAGCGTTCGGGGGCGAAATCAGCCCCAGCATTTT
V gene: TRBV5-8
clone size: few
D gene: NA
CDR3 length: 14
J gene: TRBJ1-5